This T cell receptor beta chain originates from a study of blood T cell repertoires in COVID-19. Unmatched junction bases numbered 12, after V lost 3 bases and J lost 9 bases. The CDR3 sequence is 15 residues long. Per germline, CDR1 LGHDT and CDR2 YNNKEL (reference sequence). Original data processing: Estimated nucleated cell counts came from reference gene primer amplification. Produced via immunoSEQ multiplex PCR; TCRdb's table is partial and in-frame only. From that table come the V and J calls and clone size; the DNA was used to work out D and trimming. The sample records 90,000 to 100,000 clones, roughly nine tenths being singletons. A Seattle source enrolled patients during active infection and followed them longitudinally.

Sequences were obtained from peripheral blood. The rearrangement uses TRBV3-1 (or the pseudogene TRBV3-2) and TRBJ2-5, with TRBD1 matching 8 bases. The sequence was collected from a man aged 50 to 59 with COVID-19, enrolled during active disease. The CDR3: CASSQGRGQAQAQYF. CDR3 in DNA: TGTGCCAGCAGCCAGGGACGGGGACAGGCCCAGGCCCAGTACTTC.